This is a list of T cell receptor beta chains from one sample in a study of T cells after yellow fever vaccination. From the 5' RACE reads, TCRdb called clonotypes with MiXCR, one entry per CDR3 protein. The sample shows about 300,000 distinct CDR3 sequences, approximately 8% of them seen only once. The sequenced sample was CD4+ T cells sorted from PBMCs, obtained 5 days after the yellow fever booster vaccination. The source is a man younger than 35 who received the YFV17D yellow fever vaccine. The CDR3 runs from the conserved cysteine through the conserved F or W. The order of the fields is D gene, J gene, clone size, V gene, CDR3 protein, CDR3 DNA. A D gene is named only where the DNA matches it firmly. The size field is filled for only some rows; it gives once, few, many or a size class.

TRBD1	TRBJ2-7	-	TRBV30	CAWAFPGVRDRAYEQYF	TGTGCCTGGGCGTTTCCCGGGGTCCGGGACAGGGCCTACGAGCAGTACTTC
-	TRBJ2-7	few	TRBV20-1	CSASRQIYEQYF	TGCAGTGCTAGTCGACAGATCTACGAGCAGTACTTC
-	TRBJ1-1	few	TRBV20-1	CSAAPEAFF	TGCAGTGCCGCCCCTGAAGCTTTCTTT
-	TRBJ1-2	many	TRBV7-3	CASSPAGGPNYGYTF	TGTGCCAGCAGCCCAGCGGGCGGACCCAACTATGGCTACACCTTC
-	TRBJ2-1	-	TRBV28	CASSFFPAGSYNEQFF	TGTGCCAGCAGTTTTTTCCCTGCGGGCTCCTACAATGAGCAGTTCTTC
TRBD2	TRBJ2-3	-	TRBV5-6	CASSELAGGFGDTQYF	TGTGCCAGCAGCGAACTAGCGGGGGGCTTCGGGGATACGCAGTATTTT
TRBD1	TRBJ1-6	-	TRBV9	CASSTGQGRSYNSPLHF	TGTGCCAGCAGCACAGGACAGGGGCGCTCCTATAATTCACCCCTCCACTTT
-	TRBJ1-5	-	TRBV4-2	CASSQDGGAGQHF	TGTGCCAGCAGCCAAGACGGAGGCGCGGGCCAGCATTTT
-	TRBJ2-5	many	TRBV4-3	CASSQDRWFQETQYF	TGCGCCAGCAGCCAAGATCGATGGTTCCAAGAGACCCAGTACTTC
-	TRBJ1-4	-	TRBV28	CASRRGGEEKLFF	TGTGCCAGCCGACGGGGGGGCGAGGAAAAACTGTTTTTT
TRBD1	TRBJ1-2	-	TRBV2	CASSDPRRGGGYYGYTF	TGTGCCAGCAGTGATCCTAGACGAGGGGGCGGCTACTATGGCTACACCTTC
-	TRBJ2-3	many	TRBV14	CASSLDPDTQYF	TGTGCCAGCAGCCTTGACCCAGATACGCAGTATTTT
-	TRBJ1-2	-	TRBV6-6	CASSYPAGRDYGYTF	TGTGCCAGCAGTTACCCAGCAGGGCGGGACTATGGCTACACCTTC
-	TRBJ1-2	-	TRBV30	CAWNLVYGYTF	TGTGCCTGGAACCTCGTCTATGGCTACACCTTC
-	TRBJ2-3	-	TRBV10-3	CAISLPGTDTQYF	TGTGCCATCAGCCTCCCCGGGACAGATACGCAGTATTTT
-	TRBJ2-1	-	TRBV24-1	CATSDFKGDEQFF	TGTGCCACCAGTGATTTTAAGGGAGATGAGCAGTTCTTC
-	TRBJ1-2	-	TRBV5-6	CASSLISAPIYGYTF	TGTGCCAGCAGCTTGATTTCCGCACCCATCTATGGCTACACCTTC
-	TRBJ1-5	many	TRBV12-3/TRBV12-4	CASSPDRNQPQHF	TGTGCCAGCAGTCCGGACAGAAATCAGCCCCAGCATTTT
TRBD2	TRBJ2-3	few	TRBV11-2	CASSFQRGGPDTQYF	TGTGCCAGCAGCTTCCAGCGGGGGGGCCCAGATACGCAGTATTTT
TRBD1	TRBJ2-1	many	TRBV7-6	CASSYQGARSLDEQFF	TGTGCCAGCAGTTATCAGGGGGCGCGGTCCTTAGATGAGCAGTTCTTC
TRBD1	TRBJ1-1	many	TRBV7-9	CASALQGAKTNTEAFF	TGTGCCAGCGCACTACAGGGGGCCAAGACGAACACTGAAGCTTTCTTT
-	TRBJ1-1	few	TRBV9	CASSAKLQGEAFF	TGTGCCAGCAGCGCAAAATTACAGGGTGAAGCTTTCTTT
-	TRBJ2-3	many	TRBV3-1	CASSRRGAADTQYF	TGTGCCAGCAGCCGTCGGGGGGCCGCGGATACGCAGTATTTT
-	TRBJ1-1	-	TRBV20-1	CSASPAGLSDTEAFF	TGCAGTGCGAGTCCGGCGGGTCTATCCGACACTGAAGCTTTCTTT
-	TRBJ1-2	few	TRBV6-5	CASSYSGWEGKIDGYTF	TGTGCCAGCAGTTACTCAGGCTGGGAAGGGAAGATTGATGGCTACACCTTC
-	TRBJ2-1	-	TRBV30	CAWSVWNEQFF	TGTGCCTGGAGTGTATGGAATGAGCAGTTCTTC
TRBD1	TRBJ2-7	few	TRBV18	CASSPQGDEQYF	TGTGCCAGCTCACCCCAGGGGGACGAGCAGTACTTC
-	TRBJ2-7	many	TRBV2	CASSFGTAVGEQYF	TGTGCCAGCAGTTTCGGGACCGCCGTGGGGGAGCAGTACTTC
TRBD1	TRBJ2-3	-	TRBV2	CASSRQTGGTDTQYF	TGTGCCAGCAGTCGCCAGACAGGGGGGACAGATACGCAGTATTTT
-	TRBJ2-3	few	TRBV6-1	CASSVGHGSDTQYF	TGTGCCAGCAGTGTAGGACACGGGTCAGATACGCAGTATTTT
-	TRBJ1-3	once	TRBV12-3/TRBV12-4	CASSPWGASGNTIYF	TGTGCCAGCAGTCCGTGGGGAGCTTCTGGAAACACCATATATTTT
-	TRBJ1-4	-	TRBV4-3	CASRTDGAQTNEKLFF	TGCGCCAGCAGGACGGACGGCGCGCAAACGAATGAAAAACTGTTTTTT
TRBD1	TRBJ2-5	-	TRBV20-1	CSARAGGKETQYF	TGCAGTGCTAGGGCAGGGGGCAAAGAGACCCAGTACTTC
-	TRBJ2-5	-	TRBV7-2	CASSLVAGNQETQYF	TGTGCCAGCAGCTTAGTTGCGGGGAACCAAGAGACCCAGTACTTC
-	TRBJ1-2	-	TRBV12-3/TRBV12-4	CASRNPRGPYGYTF	TGTGCCAGCAGAAACCCCAGGGGCCCCTATGGCTACACCTTC
TRBD1	TRBJ1-1	-	TRBV7-3	CASSRSVPGQGSNTEAFF	TGTGCCAGCAGCCGCTCCGTCCCGGGACAGGGGTCTAACACTGAAGCTTTCTTT